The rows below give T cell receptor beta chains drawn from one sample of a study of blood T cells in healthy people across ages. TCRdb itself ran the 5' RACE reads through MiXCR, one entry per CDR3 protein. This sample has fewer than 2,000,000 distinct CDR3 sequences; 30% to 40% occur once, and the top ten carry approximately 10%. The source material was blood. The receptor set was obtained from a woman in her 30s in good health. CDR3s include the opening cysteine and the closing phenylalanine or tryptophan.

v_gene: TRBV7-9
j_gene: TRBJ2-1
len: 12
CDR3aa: CASSPGGIEQFF

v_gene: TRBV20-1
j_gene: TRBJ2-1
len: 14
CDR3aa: CSARGLGGYNEQFF

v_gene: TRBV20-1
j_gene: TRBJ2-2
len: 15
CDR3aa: CSARGVEGCTGELFF

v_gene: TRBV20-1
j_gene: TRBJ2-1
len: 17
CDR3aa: CSVLHTPAESSYNEQFF

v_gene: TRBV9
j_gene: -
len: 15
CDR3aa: CASSAGSGTYYEQYF

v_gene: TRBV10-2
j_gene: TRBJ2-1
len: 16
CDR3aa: CASSGSGLAGDNEQFF

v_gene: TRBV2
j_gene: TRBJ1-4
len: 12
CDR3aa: CATRLQREKLFF

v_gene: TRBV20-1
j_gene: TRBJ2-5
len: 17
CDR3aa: CSARDSVTGPLKETQYF

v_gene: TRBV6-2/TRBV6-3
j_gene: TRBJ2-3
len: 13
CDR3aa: CASSPLATDTQYF

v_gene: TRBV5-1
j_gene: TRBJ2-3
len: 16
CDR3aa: CASSLASVLSTDTQYF

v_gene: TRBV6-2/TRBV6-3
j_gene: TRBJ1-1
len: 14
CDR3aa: CASSRGHPSTEAFF

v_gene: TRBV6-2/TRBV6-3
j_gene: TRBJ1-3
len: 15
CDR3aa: CASSYLEISGNTIYF

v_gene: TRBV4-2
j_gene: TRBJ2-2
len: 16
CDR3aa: CASSQEQGAPTGELFF

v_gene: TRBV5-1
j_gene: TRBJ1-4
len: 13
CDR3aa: CASSPGGTEKLFF

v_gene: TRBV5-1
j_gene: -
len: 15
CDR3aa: CASSAPGLESHEQYF

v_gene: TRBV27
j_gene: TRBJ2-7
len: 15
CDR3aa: CASRRLAGGMDEQYF

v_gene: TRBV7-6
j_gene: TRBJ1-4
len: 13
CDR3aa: CASSLGEPEKLFF

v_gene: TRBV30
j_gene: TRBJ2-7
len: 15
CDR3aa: CAWSVLGTPDYEQYF